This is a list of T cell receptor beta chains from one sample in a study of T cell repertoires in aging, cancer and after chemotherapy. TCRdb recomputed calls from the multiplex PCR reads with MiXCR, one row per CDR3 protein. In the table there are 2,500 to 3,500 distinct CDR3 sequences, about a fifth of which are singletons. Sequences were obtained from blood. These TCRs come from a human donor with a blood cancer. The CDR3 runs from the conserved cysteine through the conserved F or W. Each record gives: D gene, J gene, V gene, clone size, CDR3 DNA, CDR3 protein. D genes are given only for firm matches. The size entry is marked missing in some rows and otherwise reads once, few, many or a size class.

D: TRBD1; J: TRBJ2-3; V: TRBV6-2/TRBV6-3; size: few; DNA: TGTGCCAGCACAGTCCCCGGGACAGGGAAAGATACGCAGTATTTT; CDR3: CASTVPGTGKDTQYF
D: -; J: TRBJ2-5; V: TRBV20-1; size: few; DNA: TGCAGTGCTAGAGACCCCGGAAACCAAGAGACCCAGTACTTC; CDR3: CSARDPGNQETQYF
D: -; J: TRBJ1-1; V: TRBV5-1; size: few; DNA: TGCGCCAGCAGCCCTGTGCAGGGGCTGAACACTGAAGCTTTCTTT; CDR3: CASSPVQGLNTEAFF
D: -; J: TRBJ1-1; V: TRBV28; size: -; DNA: TGTGCCACCCGGGTAGTGAACACTGAAGCTTTCTTT; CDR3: CATRVVNTEAFF
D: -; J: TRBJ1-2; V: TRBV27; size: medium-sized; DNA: TGTGCCAGCAGTTTGGCGGTACCGTCTCAACTCTATGGCTACACCTTC; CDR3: CASSLAVPSQLYGYTF
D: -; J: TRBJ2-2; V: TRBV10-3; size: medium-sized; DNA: TGTGCCACCGGGGGCACCGGGGAGCTGTTTTTT; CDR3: CATGGTGELFF
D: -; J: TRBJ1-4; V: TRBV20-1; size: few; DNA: TGCAGTGCTAGGAGAGGGGAAAAACTGTTTTTT; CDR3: CSARRGEKLFF
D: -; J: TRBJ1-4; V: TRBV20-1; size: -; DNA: TGCAGTGCTGCCGGGACAACTAATGAAAAACTGTTTTTT; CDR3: CSAAGTTNEKLFF
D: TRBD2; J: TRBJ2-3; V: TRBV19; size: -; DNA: TGTGCCAGCAGCTCCGGACTAGCGGGGGGGCCAGATACGCAGTATTTT; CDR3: CASSSGLAGGPDTQYF
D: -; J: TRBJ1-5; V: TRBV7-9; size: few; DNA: TGTGCCAGGATAAAGGACGGGAATAATCAGCCCCAGCATTTT; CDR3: CARIKDGNNQPQHF
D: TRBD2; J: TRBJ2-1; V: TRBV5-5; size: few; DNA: TGTGCCAGCAGCCTAGGACTAGCGGGGTACAATGAGCAGTTCTTC; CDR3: CASSLGLAGYNEQFF
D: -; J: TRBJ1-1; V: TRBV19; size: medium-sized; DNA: TGTGCCAGTAGTGTTGGACTGGACACTGAAGCTTTCTTT; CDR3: CASSVGLDTEAFF
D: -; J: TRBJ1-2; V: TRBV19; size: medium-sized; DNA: TGTGCCAGTACCCGAACAGGGTTTGGCTACACCTTC; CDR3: CASTRTGFGYTF
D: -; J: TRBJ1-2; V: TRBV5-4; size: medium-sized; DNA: TGTGCCAGCAGCCTCTCAGGGAGGGCCGGGTATGGCTACACCTTC; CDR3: CASSLSGRAGYGYTF
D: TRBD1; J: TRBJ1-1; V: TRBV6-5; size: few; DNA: TGTGCCAGCACCCAGGGGGGGGGAGGTTACACTGAAGCTTTCTTT; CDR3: CASTQGGGGYTEAFF
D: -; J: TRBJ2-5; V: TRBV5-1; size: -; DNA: TGCGCCAGCAGAGAGCTAGCTGAGACCCAGTACTTC; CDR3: CASRELAETQYF
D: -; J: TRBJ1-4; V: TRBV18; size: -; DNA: TGTGCCAGCTCACGCGGTCTTTCTTATAATGAAAAACTGTTTTTT; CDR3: CASSRGLSYNEKLFF
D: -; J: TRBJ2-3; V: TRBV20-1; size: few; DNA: TGCAGTTCCACCCTCCGGGGGAGAGAGACAGATACGCAGTATTTT; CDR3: CSSTLRGRETDTQYF
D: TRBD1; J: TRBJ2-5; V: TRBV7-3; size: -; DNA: TGTGCCAGCAGCCGGACAGGGCGAAAAGAGACCCAGTACTTC; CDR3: CASSRTGRKETQYF
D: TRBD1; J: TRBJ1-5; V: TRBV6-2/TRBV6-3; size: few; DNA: TGTGCCAGCAGTTACTCGGGGACAGGGGACTATCAGCCCCAGCATTTT; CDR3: CASSYSGTGDYQPQHF
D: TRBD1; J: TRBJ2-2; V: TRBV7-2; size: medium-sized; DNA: TGTGCCAGCAGCTTAGCAGGGGGCGTTACCGGGGAGCTGTTTTTT; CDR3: CASSLAGGVTGELFF
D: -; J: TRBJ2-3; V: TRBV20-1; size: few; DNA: TGCAGTGCTAGCCCGGGGGCCTGGGGCACAGATACGCAGTATTTT; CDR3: CSASPGAWGTDTQYF
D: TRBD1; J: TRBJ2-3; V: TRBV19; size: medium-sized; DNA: TGTGCCAGTAGAGACAGGGTACGGGGTACGCAGTATTTT; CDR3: CASRDRVRGTQYF
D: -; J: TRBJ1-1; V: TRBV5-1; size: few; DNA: TGCGCCAGCAGCTTGGCACAGGGAGGCGCTGAAGCTTTCTTT; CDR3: CASSLAQGGAEAFF
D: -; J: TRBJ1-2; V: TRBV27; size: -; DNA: TGTGCCAGCAGTCCCCGGGGGAGGGGGAACTATGGCTACACCTTC; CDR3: CASSPRGRGNYGYTF
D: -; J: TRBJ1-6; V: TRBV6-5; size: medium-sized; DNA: TGTGCCAGCAGTCGAGGGGACTCACCCCTCCACTTT; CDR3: CASSRGDSPLHF
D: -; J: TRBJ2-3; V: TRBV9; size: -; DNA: TGTGCCAGCAGCGTAGATCAGGGGCCCACAGATACGCAGTATTTT; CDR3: CASSVDQGPTDTQYF
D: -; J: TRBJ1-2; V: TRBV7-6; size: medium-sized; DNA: TGTGCCAGCAGCTCGGCAGGGTCGGTGTCTCGTGCTAACTATGGCTACACCTTC; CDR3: CASSSAGSVSRANYGYTF
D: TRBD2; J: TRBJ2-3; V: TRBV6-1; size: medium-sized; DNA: TGTGCCAGCAGTGGACTAGCGGGGGGGCCAGATACGCAGTATTTT; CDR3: CASSGLAGGPDTQYF
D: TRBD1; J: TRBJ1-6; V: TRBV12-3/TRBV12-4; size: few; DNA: TGTGCCAGCAGTTTCGGGACAGGGGGGAATAATTCACCCCTCCACTTT; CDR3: CASSFGTGGNNSPLHF
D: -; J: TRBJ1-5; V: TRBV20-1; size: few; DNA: TGCAGTGCTAGAGAAGGTGTAGTAGGCAATCAGCCCCAGCATTTT; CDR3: CSAREGVVGNQPQHF
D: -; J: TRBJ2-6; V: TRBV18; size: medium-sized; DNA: TGTGCCAGCTCACCAGAGGGGTCTGGGGCCAACGTCCTGACTTTC; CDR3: CASSPEGSGANVLTF
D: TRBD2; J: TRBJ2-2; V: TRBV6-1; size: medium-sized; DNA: TGTGCCAGCAACCTTGGACTAGCGGGAGCGGGCACCGGGGAGCTGTTTTTT; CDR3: CASNLGLAGAGTGELFF
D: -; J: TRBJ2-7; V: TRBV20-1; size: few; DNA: TGCAGTGCTAGAGATGGAGACGAGCAGTACTTC; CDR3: CSARDGDEQYF
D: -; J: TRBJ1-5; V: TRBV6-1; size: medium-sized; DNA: TGTGCCAGCAGGGCACAGGGAATTGAGCCCCAGCATTTT; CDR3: CASRAQGIEPQHF
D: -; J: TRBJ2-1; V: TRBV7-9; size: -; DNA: TGTGCCAGCAGCTTAAACTACAATGAGCAGTTCTTC; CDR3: CASSLNYNEQFF
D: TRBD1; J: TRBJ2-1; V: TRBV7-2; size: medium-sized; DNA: TGTGCCAGCAGCAAGGACAGGGACTATGAGCAGTTCTTC; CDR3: CASSKDRDYEQFF
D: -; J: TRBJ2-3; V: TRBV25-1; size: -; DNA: TGTGCCAGCAGCCCTGGGGTGAGGGACAGCACAGATACGCAGTATTTT; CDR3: CASSPGVRDSTDTQYF
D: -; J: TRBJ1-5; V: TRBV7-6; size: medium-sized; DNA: TGTGCCAGCAGCTTTGAAGCCGGGCTCTATCAGCCCCAGCATTTT; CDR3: CASSFEAGLYQPQHF
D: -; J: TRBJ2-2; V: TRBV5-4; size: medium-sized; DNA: TGTGCCAGCAGCTTACTGGTAAACGGGGAGCTGTTTTTT; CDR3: CASSLLVNGELFF
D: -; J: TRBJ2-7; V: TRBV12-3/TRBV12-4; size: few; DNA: TGTGCCAGCAGTTTTAGAGACTACGAGCAGTACTTC; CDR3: CASSFRDYEQYF
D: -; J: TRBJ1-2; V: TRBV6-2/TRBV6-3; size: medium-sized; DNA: TGTGCCAGCAGTTACCGGGGAGATGATGGCTACACCTTC; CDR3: CASSYRGDDGYTF
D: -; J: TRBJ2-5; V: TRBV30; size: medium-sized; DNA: TGTGCCTCCTCGCGAGAAGAGACCCAGTACTTC; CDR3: CASSREETQYF
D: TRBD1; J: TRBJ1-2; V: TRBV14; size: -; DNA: TGTGCCAGCAGCCAATTTAACGACAGGGGGTATGGCTACACCTTC; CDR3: CASSQFNDRGYGYTF
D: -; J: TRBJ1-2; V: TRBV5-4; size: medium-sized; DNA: TGTGCCAGCAGCTTGGACAGGGTCTATGGCTACACCTTC; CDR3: CASSLDRVYGYTF
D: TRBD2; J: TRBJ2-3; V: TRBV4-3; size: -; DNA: TGCGCCAGCAGCCAAGGTCCTAGCGGGGCCACAGATACGCAGTATTTT; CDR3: CASSQGPSGATDTQYF
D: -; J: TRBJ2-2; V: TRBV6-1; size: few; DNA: TGTGCCAGCAGTAAACTAACAGGGAGGAACACCGGGGAGCTGTTTTTT; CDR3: CASSKLTGRNTGELFF
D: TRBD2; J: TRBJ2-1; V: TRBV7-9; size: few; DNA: TGTGCCAGCAGCCCCCGGAGACTAGCGGGAGGAAGAAATGAGCAGTTCTTC; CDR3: CASSPRRLAGGRNEQFF
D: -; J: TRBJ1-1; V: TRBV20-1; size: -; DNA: TGCAGTGCACTGGGGTGGATCCCTGAAGCTTTCTTT; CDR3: CSALGWIPEAFF
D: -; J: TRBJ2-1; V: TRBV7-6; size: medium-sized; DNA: TGTGCCAGCAGCACCGGACAGCTATACAATGAGCAGTTCTTC; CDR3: CASSTGQLYNEQFF
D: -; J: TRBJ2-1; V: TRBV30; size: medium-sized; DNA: TGTGCCTGGAGTGCATCTCACAATGAGCAGTTCTTC; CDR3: CAWSASHNEQFF
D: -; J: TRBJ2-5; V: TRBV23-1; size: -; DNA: TGCGCCAGCAGTCGACCTTGCATTTGCAGGGACCAAGAGACCCAGTACTTC; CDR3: CASSRPCICRDQETQYF